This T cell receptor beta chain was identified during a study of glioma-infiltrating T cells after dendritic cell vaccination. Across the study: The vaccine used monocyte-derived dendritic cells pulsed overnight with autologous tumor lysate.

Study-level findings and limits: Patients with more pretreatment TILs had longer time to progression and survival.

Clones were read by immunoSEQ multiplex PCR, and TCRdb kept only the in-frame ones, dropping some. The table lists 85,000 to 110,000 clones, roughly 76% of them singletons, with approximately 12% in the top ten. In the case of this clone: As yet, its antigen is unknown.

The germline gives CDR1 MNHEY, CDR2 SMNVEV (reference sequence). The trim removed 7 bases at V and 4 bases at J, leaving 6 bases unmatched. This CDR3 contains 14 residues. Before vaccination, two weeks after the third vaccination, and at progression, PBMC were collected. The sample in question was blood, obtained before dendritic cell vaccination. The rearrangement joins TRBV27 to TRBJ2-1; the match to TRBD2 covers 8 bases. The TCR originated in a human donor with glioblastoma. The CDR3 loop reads CASKTSGEYNEQFF. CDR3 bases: TGTGCCAGCAAAACTAGCGGAGAGTACAATGAGCAGTTCTTC.